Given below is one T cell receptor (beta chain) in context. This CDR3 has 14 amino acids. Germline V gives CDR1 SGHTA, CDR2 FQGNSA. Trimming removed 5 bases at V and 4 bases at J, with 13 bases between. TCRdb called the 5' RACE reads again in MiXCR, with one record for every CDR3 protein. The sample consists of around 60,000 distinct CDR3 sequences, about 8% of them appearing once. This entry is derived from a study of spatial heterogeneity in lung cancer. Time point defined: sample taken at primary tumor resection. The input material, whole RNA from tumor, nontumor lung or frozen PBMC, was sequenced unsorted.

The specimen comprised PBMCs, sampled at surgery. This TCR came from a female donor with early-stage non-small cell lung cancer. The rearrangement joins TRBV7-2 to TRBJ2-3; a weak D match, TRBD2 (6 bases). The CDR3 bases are TGTGCCAGCAGCCCTCGACTAGAGGCAGATACGCAGTATTTT. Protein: CASSPRLEADTQYF.